This TCR beta chain was observed in a study of cytomegalovirus exposure and HLA in healthy donors (dated by TCRdb to 2015 to 2018). In terms of the full investigation: An earlier analysis of 587 of the donors reported over 250 Gb of sequence data and 95 million to 130 million unique TCR beta sequences obtained from around 190 million T cells. Approximately 300 gigabases of sequencing data and roughly 81 million unique TCR sequences made up an early release that covered 500 to 650 HLA-typed donors. Of the 398 genotyped donors, 81% were placed in the genetic ancestry cluster associated with self-reported Caucasian donors. The study aimed to test whether cataloging public T cell receptors could reveal signatures of past pathogen exposure. The T cell repertoires of 670 or so subjects were profiled by immunosequencing and related to cytomegalovirus serostatus. A separate validation cohort of 90 to 150 different subjects was used in addition to the roughly 700-subject first cohort. High-throughput TCR immunosequencing, statistical association of individual TCRs with disease status, and machine learning were combined to predict cytomegalovirus infection status. In a later analysis, previously published TCR beta repertoires from about 640 donors were re-analyzed and high-resolution HLA genotyping was added so that TCR occurrence patterns could be studied. In the later analysis, no new phenotypic data were used to find candidate immune exposures; instead, reliance was placed on TCR beta sequences and their occurrence across donors. To decide whether each TCR beta V gene segment behaved as functional or pseudogenic, an earlier analysis of fewer than 750 of the donors relied on high-throughput TCR beta sequencing. Donor age, sex, ethnicity and CMV serostatus were collected together with the repertoire data. In a later genetic analysis, genome-wide SNP genotypes for about 55% of the 666 donors were used, and that subset was treated as a discovery cohort. All discovery cohort repertoires had been generated using a single sequencing platform. HLA typing covered class I and class II loci at four-digit resolution. The number of typed donors differed by locus: roughly 620-640 for A, B, C, DRB1 and DQB1; approximately 540 for DQA1; 606 for DPA1; and around 470 for DPB1. Roughly 5 DR-DQ haplotypes were handled as single units for association and clustering, since linkage in the cohort was strong. Among roughly 400 genotyped donors of the cohort, an average of around 240,000 unique TCR beta nucleotide sequences were sequenced per donor, around a sixth of them non-productive. Paper-wide results and their limitations: The 87-base-pair reads could not distinguish some IMGT-functional V segments, including TRBV6-2 and TRBV6-3, so those segments were excluded. The study listed 150 to 200 TCR beta chains as associated with cytomegalovirus. The cohort was sequenced for TCR beta chains only, and without alpha or paired-chain data the features that could be detected were limited. Most TCR sequences were observed very rarely across donors, whereas some public TCRs were present in many individuals. The earlier analysis of fewer than 750 of the donors excluded 15 to 20 rarely observed V segments, including chromosome 9 orphons, because counts were too low. Compared with equally common non-associated chains, HLA-associated TCR beta chains in a later analysis were more clonally expanded and had lower generation probabilities. A further reported finding was that TCR beta sequences accurately predicted the HLA-A and HLA-B alleles for most subjects in the first cohort. In a later analysis, most CMV-associated TCR beta chains were found to appear HLA-restricted, with HLA associations seemingly driven largely by CMV exposure. In a later genetic analysis, a missense DCLRE1C variant was associated with V-gene and J-gene trimming of TCR beta chains, and the association was replicated in an independent cohort. A later analysis reported that several top co-occurrence clusters appeared linked to parvovirus B19, influenza, CMV and Epstein-Barr virus. An earlier analysis of around 540 of the donors showed that most TCR beta V segments appeared in productive rearrangements either about 87% or about 30% of the time, which broadly matched IMGT annotations. Specific HLA alleles were associated with 15,000 to 20,000 TCR beta sequences at a false discovery rate of 0.05 in a later analysis. Three of the identified cytomegalovirus-associated TCR beta chains were confirmed in vitro to be specific for cytomegalovirus antigens. Correlated functional status among segregating V segments might reflect linkage disequilibrium, but an unknown experimental factor could not be ruled out. CMV serostatus was the only immune exposure information available for the cohort. Presence/absence analyses assumed roughly uniform sequencing depth across donors, an assumption that may not hold. The authors suggested that the approach could potentially be generalized to other disease states and immunological phenotypes. A later genetic analysis reported fewer N-insertions in productive TCRs among donors in an Asian-associated ancestry cluster than the roughly 690-donor mean. Because HLA typing was unavailable for some donors at each locus, only the typed subset was used in association tests. A group of highly shared sequence variants was considered likely to be a technical artifact of the sequencing pipeline. When HLA alleles, especially DR and DQ, strongly co-occurred, attributing TCR associations to individual alleles was difficult. The classifier was reported to diagnose cytomegalovirus status with high specificity and sensitivity in both the original cohort and the validation cohort. In a later analysis, the rate of TCR association differed among HLA loci, with DRB1 alleles having the most associated TCRs and HLA-C alleles having the fewest.

Library method: the immunoSEQ multiplex PCR assay. The multiplex PCR relied on a mix of 60 forward primers for TCR Vbeta segments and 13 reverse primers for TCR Jbeta segments. The CDR3 region of rearranged TCR beta genes was amplified from genomic DNA with a multiplex PCR assay. The Illumina HiSeq System was used to sequence the amplified TCR beta libraries as 87-base-pair reads. In the original analysis: A later analysis counted approximately 84 million unique TCR beta chains across the 666 repertoires, and some 12 million of these chains were shared by at least two donors. Raw reads were error-corrected and collapsed into unique sequences with a nearest-neighbor algorithm that merged closely related sequences to remove PCR and sequencing errors. Alignment of CDR3 sequences to IMGT reference sequences was used to assign V, D and J gene segments. Each retained sequence needed at least a six-nucleotide match to both a V gene segment and a J gene segment. A rearrangement counted as productive if the CDR3 had no stop codons and remained in frame with V and J, and every other rearrangement counted as non-productive. Following IMGT convention, CDR3 was defined as the stretch from the second conserved V-encoded cysteine up to the conserved J-encoded phenylalanine. In an earlier analysis of just under 600 of the donors, sequences lacking an unambiguous match to a single V gene segment were excluded. An earlier analysis of several hundred of the donors classified V segments as functional when productive rearrangements were above 56.7% and as segregating when the standard deviation between donors was above 5%. A statistical classification framework was built for diagnosing cytomegalovirus status from the catalog of TCR beta chain sequences. In a later analysis, V and J genes were assigned by comparing TCR nucleotide sequences against IMGT/GENE-DB human TR gene sequences. In a later analysis, CDR3 sequences and most-parsimonious VDJ recombination scenarios were assigned using the TCRdist pipeline. In a later analysis, every TCR beta chain was defined by the combination of its CDR3 amino acid sequence and its V-gene family, and reads without a unique V-gene family were dropped. To address suspected cross-contamination and a sequencing artifact, a later analysis removed roughly 640 highly shared, low-generation-probability nucleotide sequences. For each public chain, a later analysis derived a clonal expansion index from normalized ranks of inferred template counts within each repertoire. Generation probabilities in a later analysis came from a VDJ recombination model fitted to out-of-frame rearrangements, and those results were checked against IGoR. A later analysis scored TCR-TCR, TCR-HLA and TCR-CMV co-occurrence with hypergeometric tests, applying a repertoire-size bias correction to TCR pairs. A later analysis estimated false discovery rates by permuting HLA or CMV assignments 20 times. A later analysis grouped co-occurring TCRs with DBSCAN, adding TCRdist sequence similarity when clustering within HLA-allele-positive subsets. Repertoires with fewer than 30,000 or more than 120,000 public chains, plus five repertoires with anomalous nucleotide sharing, were excluded from co-occurrence clustering. Not all clones reach the TCRdb copy of this immuneACCESS table, which keeps in-frame sequences only. Checked studies attribute under half of the gap to unresolved V genes and leave the rest unexplained. Clonal size and the V and J genes are those of that table, whereas D and trimming came from the DNA. For this sample there are over 150,000 clones; 80% appear just once. The top ten clones comprise roughly 13% of the sample.

V was cut back by 5 bases and J by 0 bases, leaving a gap of 14 bases between them. In the germline V gene, CDR1 corresponds to MGHRA and CDR2 to YSYEKL. Reading from cysteine to phenylalanine, the CDR3 counts 16 amino acids. Left in the record is the CDR3 DNA by itself, 48 bases read in frame from the first base. On this clone: Its antigen remains unidentified. Per-nucleotide qualities are absent, and no much larger clonotype sits a single base away.

The cohort comprised several hundred healthy bone marrow donors. Cohort members were all nominally healthy when sampled, although unrecorded immune exposures were likely present. The donor tested CMV seropositive and was one of the 289 seropositive cohort members. Every donor gave a peripheral blood sample, and the peripheral blood mononuclear cells from that sample were used for TCR beta sequencing. Genomic DNA was extracted from the blood cell samples with the Qiagen DNeasy Blood Extraction Kit. The sequenced sample was PBMCs. The sequence was obtained from a man aged 25-40 years in good health and CMV-seropositive. The V and J genes are TRBV4-1 and TRBJ2-1; TRBD2 is a weak D gene call, 6 bases matching. The encoded CDR3 is CASSDVSGSSYNEQFF. The DNA is as follows: TGCGCCAGCAGCGACGTTAGCGGTAGCTCCTACAATGAGCAGTTCTTC.